This is a list of T cell receptor beta chains from one sample in a study of control samples from healthy donors and cancer patients. The protocol was immunoSEQ multiplex PCR, while the TCRdb copy is restricted to in-frame clones and leaves out a portion. The table shows about 150,000 clones, with 75% to 90% occurring only once. Material: blood. The source of these receptors is a man aged 25-40 years in good health. Both conserved end residues are part of each CDR3. A D gene is named only where the DNA matches it firmly. Not all rows give a size; the values are once, few, many and, for expanded clones, a class.

v_call: TRBV7-8
clone_size: .
d_call: .
j_call: TRBJ2-2
cdr3_nt: TGTGCCAGCAGCCCTTATAATGGCCTGGGCGGGGAGCTGTTTTTT
cdr3_aa: CASSPYNGLGGELFF

v_call: TRBV10-3
clone_size: .
d_call: .
j_call: TRBJ1-6
cdr3_nt: TGTGCCATCAGTGATTCCTGGGGGGGCTCCTATAATTCACCCCTCCACTTT
cdr3_aa: CAISDSWGGSYNSPLHF

v_call: TRBV19
clone_size: .
d_call: TRBD1
j_call: TRBJ1-1
cdr3_nt: TGTGCCAGTATCGATACAGGGGGAGGGAACACTGAAGCTTTCTTT
cdr3_aa: CASIDTGGGNTEAFF

v_call: TRBV19
clone_size: few
d_call: TRBD1
j_call: TRBJ1-1
cdr3_nt: TGTGCCAGCACTCAAATTCCGGGACAGGGGGGAAGGACTGAAGCTTTCTTT
cdr3_aa: CASTQIPGQGGRTEAFF

v_call: TRBV6-5
clone_size: once
d_call: .
j_call: TRBJ2-7
cdr3_nt: TGTGCCAGCAGTTCGATCTCTTACGAGCAGTACTTC
cdr3_aa: CASSSISYEQYF

v_call: TRBV28
clone_size: .
d_call: .
j_call: TRBJ2-5
cdr3_nt: TGTGCCAGCAGTCCCCCACTGGCGGGGGCTCGGGAGACCCAGTACTTC
cdr3_aa: CASSPPLAGARETQYF

v_call: TRBV2
clone_size: .
d_call: .
j_call: TRBJ2-7
cdr3_nt: TGTGCCAGCAGTGACCCGCGGACCCGAGGCTCCTACGAGCAGTACTTC
cdr3_aa: CASSDPRTRGSYEQYF

v_call: TRBV11-3
clone_size: .
d_call: .
j_call: TRBJ2-7
cdr3_nt: TGTGCCAGCAGCTTAGGAGAGGCCAGATCCTACGAGCAGTACTTC
cdr3_aa: CASSLGEARSYEQYF

v_call: TRBV7-9
clone_size: .
d_call: TRBD1
j_call: TRBJ2-5
cdr3_nt: TGTGCCAGCAGCCACCCCCGGACAGGGGGAGAGACCCAGTACTTC
cdr3_aa: CASSHPRTGGETQYF

v_call: TRBV19
clone_size: .
d_call: .
j_call: TRBJ2-5
cdr3_nt: TGTGCCAGTAGTATTAACCGGGCAGAGACCCAGTACTTC
cdr3_aa: CASSINRAETQYF

v_call: TRBV4-3
clone_size: .
d_call: TRBD1
j_call: TRBJ2-1
cdr3_nt: TGCGCCAGCAGCCAATCACAGGGGGCCTACAATGAGCAGTTCTTC
cdr3_aa: CASSQSQGAYNEQFF

v_call: TRBV7-2
clone_size: .
d_call: .
j_call: TRBJ1-1
cdr3_nt: TGTGCCAGCAGCTTAAACGGACACTCCAGTACTGAAGCTTTCTTT
cdr3_aa: CASSLNGHSSTEAFF

v_call: TRBV24-1
clone_size: .
d_call: .
j_call: TRBJ1-2
cdr3_nt: TGTGCCACCAGTGATTACAAAGCAAACTATGGCTACACCTTC
cdr3_aa: CATSDYKANYGYTF

v_call: TRBV7-9
clone_size: .
d_call: .
j_call: TRBJ1-3
cdr3_nt: TGTGCCAGCAGCTTAAGCTCTGGAAACACCATATATTTT
cdr3_aa: CASSLSSGNTIYF

v_call: TRBV27
clone_size: .
d_call: .
j_call: TRBJ2-3
cdr3_nt: TGTGCCAGCAGTTTTCTGGGGGGCACAGATACGCAGTATTTT
cdr3_aa: CASSFLGGTDTQYF

v_call: TRBV11-3
clone_size: .
d_call: TRBD2
j_call: TRBJ2-7
cdr3_nt: TGTGCCAGCAGCTTAGCTAGCGGTAGCTCCTACGAGCAGTACTTC
cdr3_aa: CASSLASGSSYEQYF

v_call: TRBV18
clone_size: .
d_call: TRBD1
j_call: TRBJ1-6
cdr3_nt: TGTGCCAGCTCTCGGGACAGCGGTTATAATTCACCCCTCCACTTT
cdr3_aa: CASSRDSGYNSPLHF

v_call: TRBV5-1
clone_size: .
d_call: TRBD2
j_call: TRBJ2-5
cdr3_nt: TGCGCCAGCAGCTACGGGACTAGCCCGTCGGAGACCCAGTACTTC
cdr3_aa: CASSYGTSPSETQYF

v_call: TRBV24-1
clone_size: .
d_call: TRBD1
j_call: TRBJ2-3
cdr3_nt: TGTGCCACCAGTGATGTTGACAGGGGTGGTACAGATACGCAGTATTTT
cdr3_aa: CATSDVDRGGTDTQYF

v_call: TRBV2
clone_size: .
d_call: .
j_call: TRBJ2-7
cdr3_nt: TGTGCCAGCCAGGCTTCCTACGAGCAGTACTTC
cdr3_aa: CASQASYEQYF

v_call: TRBV7-9
clone_size: .
d_call: .
j_call: TRBJ1-2
cdr3_nt: TGTGCCAGCAGCTTAGGTGAAGGTGGCTACACCTTC
cdr3_aa: CASSLGEGGYTF

v_call: TRBV4-3
clone_size: .
d_call: .
j_call: TRBJ1-4
cdr3_nt: TGCGCCAGCAGCCAAGAGACGACAGGCACTAATGAAAAACTGTTTTTT
cdr3_aa: CASSQETTGTNEKLFF

v_call: TRBV2
clone_size: .
d_call: TRBD2
j_call: TRBJ2-1
cdr3_nt: TGTGCCAGCAGTGAACGGACTAGGGGTAATGAGCAGTTCTTC
cdr3_aa: CASSERTRGNEQFF

v_call: TRBV18
clone_size: .
d_call: .
j_call: TRBJ1-2
cdr3_nt: TGTGCCAGCTCCCTCAGGGAGGCCAGGGAGAATAATTATGGCTACACCTTC
cdr3_aa: CASSLREARENNYGYTF

v_call: TRBV9
clone_size: .
d_call: TRBD1
j_call: TRBJ2-1
cdr3_nt: TGTGCCAGCAGCGTTGGGACAGGGAGGAATGAGCAGTTCTTC
cdr3_aa: CASSVGTGRNEQFF

v_call: TRBV6-6
clone_size: .
d_call: .
j_call: TRBJ2-7
cdr3_nt: TGTGCCAGCAGTTACCGTGGCAGGGCCTACGAGCAGTACTTC
cdr3_aa: CASSYRGRAYEQYF

v_call: TRBV4-1
clone_size: .
d_call: TRBD1
j_call: TRBJ1-4
cdr3_nt: TGCGCCAGCAGCCAAGATGGGACAGGGGACGAAAAACTGTTTTTT
cdr3_aa: CASSQDGTGDEKLFF

v_call: TRBV19
clone_size: .
d_call: .
j_call: TRBJ1-2
cdr3_nt: TGTGCCAGTAGCCCTACCGCTAACTATGGCTACACCTTC
cdr3_aa: CASSPTANYGYTF

v_call: TRBV5-6
clone_size: .
d_call: .
j_call: TRBJ1-1
cdr3_nt: TGTGCCAGCAGACTGACAGATCATACTAACACTGAAGCTTTCTTT
cdr3_aa: CASRLTDHTNTEAFF

v_call: TRBV12-3/TRBV12-4
clone_size: once
d_call: .
j_call: TRBJ2-7
cdr3_nt: TGTGCCAGCAGACAGGGTTGGGTCTACGAGCAGTACTTC
cdr3_aa: CASRQGWVYEQYF

v_call: TRBV19
clone_size: .
d_call: .
j_call: TRBJ2-5
cdr3_nt: TGTGCCAGTAGTATAGATCGAGTGCTTGAGACCCAGTACTTC
cdr3_aa: CASSIDRVLETQYF

v_call: TRBV5-6
clone_size: .
d_call: .
j_call: TRBJ1-1
cdr3_nt: TGTGCCAGCAGCTTGGTTGCGGGGTGGCGGAACACTGAAGCTTTCTTT
cdr3_aa: CASSLVAGWRNTEAFF

v_call: TRBV27
clone_size: .
d_call: .
j_call: TRBJ2-7
cdr3_nt: TGTGCCAGCAGTTTATCGGAAGGGGGTCTGAACGAGCAGTACTTC
cdr3_aa: CASSLSEGGLNEQYF

v_call: TRBV24-1
clone_size: .
d_call: TRBD1
j_call: TRBJ1-1
cdr3_nt: TGTGCCACCAGTGATAGCGGACAGGCCACGACTGAAGCTTTCTTT
cdr3_aa: CATSDSGQATTEAFF

v_call: TRBV5-1
clone_size: .
d_call: TRBD2
j_call: TRBJ2-2
cdr3_nt: TGCGCCAGCAGCTTGGTCGGGGGGGCGAGCACCGGGGAGCTGTTTTTT
cdr3_aa: CASSLVGGASTGELFF

v_call: TRBV2
clone_size: .
d_call: .
j_call: TRBJ1-1
cdr3_nt: TGTGCCAGCAGTGAAGCAGTCCCTAACACTGAAGCTTTCTTT
cdr3_aa: CASSEAVPNTEAFF

v_call: TRBV19
clone_size: .
d_call: .
j_call: TRBJ2-7
cdr3_nt: TGTGCCAGTAGTACCTACCCCTACGAGCAGTACTTC
cdr3_aa: CASSTYPYEQYF

v_call: TRBV11-3
clone_size: .
d_call: .
j_call: TRBJ2-5
cdr3_nt: TGTGCCAGCAGCTTAGAGGGGCAAGAGACCCAGTACTTC
cdr3_aa: CASSLEGQETQYF

v_call: TRBV6-2/TRBV6-3
clone_size: .
d_call: TRBD1
j_call: TRBJ2-7
cdr3_nt: TGTGCCAGCAGTTCCTCGGGACAGGGGGCGGGGGAGCAGTACTTC
cdr3_aa: CASSSSGQGAGEQYF

v_call: TRBV3-1/TRBV3-2
clone_size: .
d_call: .
j_call: TRBJ2-2
cdr3_nt: TGTGCCAGCAGCCAAGCCACCGGGGAGCTGTTTTTT
cdr3_aa: CASSQATGELFF